In its sample, the clone carrying this TCR beta chain was seen many times. Each CDR3 protein is one row after TCRdb ran MiXCR on the 5' RACE reads. Seen here are roughly 630,000 distinct CDR3 sequences, about 7% observed once, and the top ten hold about 1.5%. The sample originates from a study of identical twins. With 1 base removed from V and 4 bases from J, the gap between germline ends came to 7 bases. CDR3 length: 13 residues. From germline, CDR1 is MGHRA and CDR2 YSYEKL. These data were also filed under a second study, of yellow fever vaccine responses in identical twins.

The sequencing sample was made of PBMCs. The V gene is TRBV4-1, the J gene TRBJ2-5; D is undetermined. The TCR was taken from a woman aged 18-30 years in good health. The chain's CDR3 is CASSQGIRETQYF. The DNA for the CDR3 is TGCGCCAGCAGCCAAGGAATAAGAGAGACCCAGTACTTC.